This TCR beta chain appears in the sequencing data of a study of Graves' ophthalmopathy and Graves' hyperthyroidism. On the study more broadly: Stable hyperthyroid donors showed no ophthalmopathy during 18 months follow-up. Notes on the study in general: Blood repertoires reportedly contained most expanded thyroid clonotypes above 0.001 frequency. It was with 65% to 71% sensitivity and around 72% specificity that the model predicted ophthalmopathy progression.

Using RNA transcripts, the TCR beta CDR3 regions were amplified. HTBI-primed RT-PCR formed the first round, and a multiplex PCR formed the second. MiXCR was run by TCRdb on the multiplex PCR reads, yielding one entry per CDR3 protein. The sample records over a million distinct CDR3 sequences, approximately 35% being singletons. Enrolled hyperthyroidism patients had a new diagnosis, a duration under 2 months, and an age of 18 to 65. Trimming removed 6 bases from V and 3 bases from J; junction bases left unmatched: 10. Germline V gene lookup returns CDR1 MNHNY and CDR2 SVGAGI (reference sequence). This CDR3 is built from 15 residues. This clonotype appeared a few times. Its antigen is unknown.

The receptor was isolated from an adult man with Graves' hyperthyroidism. The sample taken for sequencing was peripheral blood or thyroid tissue (not recorded which). The rearrangement joins TRBV6-6 to TRBJ2-7; 8 bases align to TRBD2. In DNA, the CDR3 is TGTGCCAGCAGGTTGAATAGCGGGACCCACTACGAGCAGTACTTC. Translating it yields CASRLNSGTHYEQYF.